This TCR beta chain appears in the sequencing data of a study of control samples from healthy donors and cancer patients. Sequencing was performed with immunoSEQ multiplex PCR; in TCRdb, only in-frame clones are kept and a portion is missing. This table has approximately 99,000 clones, approximately 82% appearing once. Germline-derived CDR1 and CDR2 are SGHTA and FQGNSA. Unmatched junction bases numbered 12, after V lost 5 bases and J lost 3 bases. This CDR3 spans 16 amino acids. The V gene is TRBV7-2, the J gene TRBJ2-7; the match to TRBD2 covers 8 bases. Specimen: blood. The sequence derives from a man aged 18 to 30 in good health. CDR3 in amino acids: CASSPGGGQRVYEQYF. DNA of the CDR3: TGTGCCAGCAGCCCGGGGGGGGGTCAGCGGGTCTACGAGCAGTACTTC. The whole variable domain, remainder taken from reference TRBV7-2 and TRBJ2-7, is GAGVSQSPSNKVTEKGKDVELRCDPISGHTALYWYRQSLGQGLEFLIYFQGNSAPDKSGLPSDRFSAERTGGSVSTLTIQRTQQEDSAVYLCASSPGGGQRVYEQYFGPGTRLTVT.